Below, 2 T cell receptor beta chains from the same sample are listed, as sequenced in a study of spatial heterogeneity in lung cancer. Findings and caveats of the study: The study found that expanded intratumoral alpha and beta TCR counts tracked tumor mutation counts.

MiXCR, run by TCRdb on the 5' RACE reads, gives a single entry per CDR3 protein. The sample carries approximately 21,000 distinct CDR3 sequences, over 4% recorded once. For these receptors, no antigen is known. Specified time point: sample taken at primary tumor resection. This sample comprised lung tumor tissue, obtained at surgery. The source is a male donor with early-stage non-small cell lung cancer.

This clonotype was recorded at least ten times. V is TRBV6-6 and J is TRBJ2-3, with 7 bases lining up with TRBD2. The CDR3 totals 15 residues. CDR1 is MNHNY and CDR2 is SVGAGI in the germline V gene (reference sequence). The trim removed 2 bases at V and 1 base at J, leaving 3 bases unmatched. The CDR3: CASSYRTSGTDTQYF. DNA for the CDR3: TGTGCCAGCAGTTACCGCACTAGCGGCACAGATACGCAGTATTTT.

This clonotype was observed many times. In nucleotides, the CDR3 is TGTGCCAGCAGTCTTCGGACGGCCGTTAATTCACCCCTCCACTTT. Its protein is CASSLRTAVNSPLHF. The V and J genes are TRBV28 and TRBJ1-6; D is ambiguous. The length of the CDR3 is 15 residues. From germline, CDR1 is MDHEN and CDR2 SYDVKM. V dropped 5 bases and J dropped 6 bases, with 14 bases sitting between them. Complete variable domain (other parts from reference TRBV28 and TRBJ1-6): DVKVTQSSRYLVKRTGEKVFLECVQDMDHENMFWYRQDPGLGLRLIYFSYDVKMKEKGDIPEGYSVSREKKERFSLILESASTNQTSMYLCASSLRTAVNSPLHFGNGTRLTVT.